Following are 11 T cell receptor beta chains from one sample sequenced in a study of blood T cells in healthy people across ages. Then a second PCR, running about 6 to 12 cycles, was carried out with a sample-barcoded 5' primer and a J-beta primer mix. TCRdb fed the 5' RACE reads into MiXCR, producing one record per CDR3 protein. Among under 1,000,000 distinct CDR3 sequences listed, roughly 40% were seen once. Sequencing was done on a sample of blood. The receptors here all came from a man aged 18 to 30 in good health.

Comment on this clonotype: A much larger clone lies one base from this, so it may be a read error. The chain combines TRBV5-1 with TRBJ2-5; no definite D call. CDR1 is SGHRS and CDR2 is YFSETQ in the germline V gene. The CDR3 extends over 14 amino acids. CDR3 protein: CASSLPSDQETQCF. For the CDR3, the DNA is TGCGCCAGCAGCTTGCCTTCGGATCAAGAGACCCAGTGCTTC.

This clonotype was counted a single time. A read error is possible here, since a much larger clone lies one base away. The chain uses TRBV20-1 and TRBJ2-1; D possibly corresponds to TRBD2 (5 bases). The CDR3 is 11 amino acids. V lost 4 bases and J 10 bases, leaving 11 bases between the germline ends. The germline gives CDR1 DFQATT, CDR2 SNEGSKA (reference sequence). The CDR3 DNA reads TGCAGTGCTACCATAGGAGGCGAGCAGTTCTTC. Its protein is CSATIGGEQFF.

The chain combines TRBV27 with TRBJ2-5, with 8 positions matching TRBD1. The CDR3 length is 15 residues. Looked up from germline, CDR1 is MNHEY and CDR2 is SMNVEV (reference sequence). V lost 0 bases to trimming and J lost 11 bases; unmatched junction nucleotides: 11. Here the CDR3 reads CASSLSTGVNNEQYF. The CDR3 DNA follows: TGTGCCAGCAGTTTATCGACAGGGGTGAACAATGAGCAGTACTTC.

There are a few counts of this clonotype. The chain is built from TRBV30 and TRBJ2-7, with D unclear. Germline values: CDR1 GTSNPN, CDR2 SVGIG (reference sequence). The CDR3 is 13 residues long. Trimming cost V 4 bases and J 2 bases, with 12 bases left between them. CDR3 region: CAWKGENTYEQYF. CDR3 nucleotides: TGTGCCTGGAAAGGTGAAAACACCTACGAGCAGTACTTC.

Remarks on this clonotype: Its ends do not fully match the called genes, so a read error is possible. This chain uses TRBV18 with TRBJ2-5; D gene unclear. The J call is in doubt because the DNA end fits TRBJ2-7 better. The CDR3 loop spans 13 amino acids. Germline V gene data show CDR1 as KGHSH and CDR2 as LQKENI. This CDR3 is CAGSPPGNREQYF. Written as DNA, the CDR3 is TGTGCCGGCTCACCCCCAGGTAATCGCGAGCAGTACTTC.

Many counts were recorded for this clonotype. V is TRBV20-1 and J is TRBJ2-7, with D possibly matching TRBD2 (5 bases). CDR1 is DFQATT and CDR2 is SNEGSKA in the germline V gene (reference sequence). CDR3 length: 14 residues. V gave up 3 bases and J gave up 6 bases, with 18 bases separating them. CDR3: CSASSTGGPPEQYF. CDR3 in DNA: TGCAGTGCTAGCTCTACCGGAGGCCCTCCCGAGCAGTACTTC.

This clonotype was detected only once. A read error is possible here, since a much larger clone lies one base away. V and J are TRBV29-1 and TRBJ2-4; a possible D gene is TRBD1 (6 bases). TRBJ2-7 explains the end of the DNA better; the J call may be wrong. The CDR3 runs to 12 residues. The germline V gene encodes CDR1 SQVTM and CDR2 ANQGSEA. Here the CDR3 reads CSVTTRGDEQYF. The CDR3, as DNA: TGCAGCGTTACAACCAGGGGCGACGAGCAGTACTTC.

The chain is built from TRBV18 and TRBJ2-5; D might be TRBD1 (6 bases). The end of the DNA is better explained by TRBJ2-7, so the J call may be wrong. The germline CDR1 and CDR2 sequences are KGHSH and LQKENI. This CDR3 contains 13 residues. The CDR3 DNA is TGTGCCAGCTCACCAGGACAGCTAGGCGAGCAGTACTTC. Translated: CASSPGQLGEQYF.

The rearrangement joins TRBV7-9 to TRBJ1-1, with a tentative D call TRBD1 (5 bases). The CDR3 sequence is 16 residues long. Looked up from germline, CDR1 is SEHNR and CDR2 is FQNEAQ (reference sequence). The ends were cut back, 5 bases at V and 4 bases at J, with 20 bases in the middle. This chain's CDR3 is CASSAVGGAEGTEAFF. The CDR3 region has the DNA TGTGCCAGCAGCGCCGTCGGAGGGGCGGAGGGCACTGAAGCTTTCTTT.

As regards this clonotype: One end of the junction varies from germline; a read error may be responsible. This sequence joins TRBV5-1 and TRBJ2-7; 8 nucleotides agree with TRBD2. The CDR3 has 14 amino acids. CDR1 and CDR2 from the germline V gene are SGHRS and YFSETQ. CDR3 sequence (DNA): TGCGCCAGCAGCTTGGGGACTAGCTCCAACGAGCAGTACTTC. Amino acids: CASSLGTSSNEQYF.

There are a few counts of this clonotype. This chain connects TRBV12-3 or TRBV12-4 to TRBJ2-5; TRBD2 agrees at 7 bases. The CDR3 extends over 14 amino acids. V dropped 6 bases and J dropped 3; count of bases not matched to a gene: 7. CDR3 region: CASSVHAGEETQYF. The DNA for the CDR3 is TGTGCCAGCAGCGTCCACGCGGGGGAAGAGACCCAGTACTTC.